Each of the 18 T cell receptor beta chains below was sequenced from the same sample in a study of T cells in Graves' hyperthyroidism and ophthalmopathy (dated by TCRdb to between 2018 and 2021). The protocol used for the library was multiplex PCR. Sequencing relied on an Illumina HiSeq 2000. TCR beta CDR3 regions were amplified from RNA transcripts. The first round of RT-PCR for the TCR CDR3 was performed with the HTBI primer set and the Qiagen OneStep RT-PCR kit. TCRdb reprocessing: public reads trimmed at Q25 with fastp, clones called with MiXCR, in-frame beta chains kept. A single entry per CDR3 protein holds the most common genes and DNA from its merged rows. Within this sample are some 400,000 distinct CDR3 sequences, with about 20% of them counted one time only. Clones ranked in the top ten supply 3.7% of the sample. Input material: blood. Receptors originate from a woman younger than 35 with Graves' hyperthyroidism.

This clonotype was found many times. The CDR3 here is CASSNDRGDYEQYF. The DNA of the CDR3 is TGTGCCAGCAGCAACGACAGGGGCGACTACGAGCAGTACTTC. This rearrangement joins TRBV6-1 to TRBJ2-7; 8 nucleotides agree with TRBD1. The CDR3 is 14 residues long. Germline trimming cut 6 bases from V and 3 bases from J; bases unmatched to any gene: 7. Looked up from germline, CDR1 is MNHNS and CDR2 is SASEGT.

The rearrangement joins TRBV30 to TRBJ2-5; 10 bases agree with TRBD2. The V segment lost 3 bases and the J segment 4 bases; nucleotides outside the gene matches: 8. CDR1 and CDR2 (germline): GTSNPN, SVGIG (reference sequence). The CDR3 runs to 15 residues. Here the CDR3 reads CAWRSGRARGETQYF. The DNA of the CDR3 is TGTGCCTGGAGGAGCGGGAGGGCCAGGGGAGAGACCCAGTACTTC.

This clonotype was counted many times. The chain joins TRBV11-2 to TRBJ2-4; the D call may be TRBD1 or TRBD2 (5 bases each). Between the trimmed V and J ends, which lost 2 bases and 6 bases, there was a span of 8 bases. The CDR3 has 13 residues. Looked up from germline, CDR1 is SGHAT and CDR2 is FQNNGV. DNA of the CDR3: TGTGCCAGCAGCTTACGAGGGGTAAACATTCAGTACTTC. Residues: CASSLRGVNIQYF.

This clonotype was found many times. V is TRBV6-5 and J is TRBJ2-5, with 7 bases identical to TRBD2. V lost 2 bases and J lost 4; bases outside the gene matches: 7. The CDR3 is made up of 15 amino acids. Germline assignment: CDR1 MNHEY and CDR2 SVGAGI. CDR3 DNA sequence: TGTGCCAGCAGTTACGGTGGCTCGGGGGGAGAGACCCAGTACTTC. Translation: CASSYGGSGGETQYF.

This clonotype was counted only a few times. The gene calls are TRBV5-6 and TRBJ1-6, with a weak D call TRBD1 (5 bases). The CDR3 sequence is 18 residues long. V lost 0 bases and J lost 0, with 13 bases in between. Per germline, CDR1 SGHDT and CDR2 YYEEEE. CDR3 coding DNA: TGTGCCAGCAGCTTGGATTGGACGAGGGGCTCCTATAATTCACCCCTCCACTTT. Residues: CASSLDWTRGSYNSPLHF. Based on the CDR3 plus reference TRBV5-6 and TRBJ1-6, the full variable domain is DAGVTQSPTHLIKTRGQQVTLRCSPKSGHDTVSWYQQALGQGPQFIFQYYEEEERQRGNFPDRFSGHQFPNYSSELNVNALLLGDSALYLCASSLDWTRGSYNSPLHFGNGTRLTVT.

This clonotype was counted many times. The rearrangement uses TRBV4-2 and TRBJ1-2; TRBD1 agrees at 9 bases. The CDR3 is 15 residues long. Germline values: CDR1 LGHNA, CDR2 YNFKEQ. The J segment lost 4 bases and the V segment lost 0 bases, leaving 3 bases of the junction unmatched. CDR3 sequence: CASSQEGGQGYGYTF. Written as DNA, the CDR3 is TGTGCCAGCAGCCAAGAGGGGGGACAGGGCTATGGCTACACCTTC.

In this sample, this clonotype turned up a few times. The V gene is TRBV11-2, the J gene TRBJ2-4; tentative D call: TRBD2 (6 bases). Trimming shortened V by 3 bases and J by 0 bases, and 12 bases separated the two germline ends. Per the germline V gene, CDR1 is SGHAT and CDR2 is FQNNGV. The CDR3 runs to 16 residues. CDR3 DNA sequence: TGTGCCAGCAGCTTCGGGGGACCCTTAGCCAAAAACATTCAGTACTTC. It translates to CASSFGGPLAKNIQYF.

In its sample, this clonotype was seen many times. V gene TRBV12-3 or TRBV12-4 combines with J gene TRBJ1-2; 7 positions agree with TRBD1. After removal of 6 bases from V and 2 bases from J, the junction contained 3 bases not matched to a gene. There are 13 residues in the CDR3. The CDR3 loop reads CASSTGDNYGYTF. The CDR3 DNA sequence: TGTGCCAGCAGCACAGGGGACAACTATGGCTACACCTTC.

Concerning this clonotype: Just one base apart from a much larger clone, this may be a read error. The rearrangement uses TRBV5-4 and TRBJ2-5, with 10 bases that match TRBD2. CDR3 length equals 14 residues. Germline loops: CDR1 SGHNT, CDR2 YYREEE (reference sequence). The CDR3 spells CASSGLADRETKYF. The CDR3, as DNA: TGTGCCAGCAGTGGACTAGCGGACCGAGAGACCAAGTACTTC.

This clonotype was seen only a few times. The rearrangement links TRBV7-9 to TRBJ2-7, with TRBD2 matching 9 bases. The germline gives CDR1 SEHNR, CDR2 FQNEAQ (reference sequence). V gave up 5 bases and J gave up 6 bases; unmatched junction bases: 8. CDR3 length equals 14 residues. In DNA form, the CDR3 reads TGTGCCAGCAGCCTCTTGGCGGGGGGGTTCGAGCAGTACTTC. It translates to CASSLLAGGFEQYF.

Many counts were recorded for this clonotype. V usage is TRBV6-1 and J usage is TRBJ1-1; TRBD1 matches at 9 bases. Germline assignment: CDR1 MNHNS and CDR2 SASEGT. This CDR3 spans 14 amino acids. Unmatched junction bases numbered 7, after V lost 4 bases and J lost 7 bases. The CDR3 bases are TGTGCCAGCAGTGGACCGGGACAGGGTGTTGAAGCTTTCTTT. Protein product: CASSGPGQGVEAFF.

This clonotype appeared a few times. V is TRBV6-1 and J is TRBJ2-5, with D perhaps matching TRBD2 (7 bases). Trimming cost V 6 bases and J 5 bases, with 19 bases left between them. CDR3 length equals 15 residues. Germline CDR1 and CDR2: MNHNS and SASEGT. This CDR3 is CASSHRGAPLETQYF. CDR3 nucleotides: TGTGCCAGCAGCCACCGGGGGGCCCCCCTTGAGACCCAGTACTTC.

This clonotype was seen once. Germline and junction disagree at one end, which may indicate a read error. The rearrangement uses TRBV9 and TRBJ2-5; the D gene is possibly TRBD2 (5 bases). The CDR3 covers 13 residues. Germline values: CDR1 SGDLS, CDR2 YYNGEE. CDR3 sequence reads: CVSSGSQQETLYF. CDR3 DNA: TGTGTCAGCAGCGGAAGTCAGCAAGAGACCCTGTACTTC.

This clonotype was observed at least ten times. The rearrangement uses TRBV19 and TRBJ2-7, with 11 positions matching TRBD2. Losses at the gene ends were 3 bases for V and 3 bases for J; bases not matched to a gene: 4. Germline CDR1 and CDR2: LNHDA and SQIVND (reference sequence). The CDR3 contains 15 residues. CDR3 sequence reads: CASSILTSGNYEQYF. CDR3 in DNA: TGTGCCAGTAGTATTTTGACTAGCGGGAACTACGAGCAGTACTTC.

Many counts were recorded for this clonotype. This sequence joins TRBV7-9 and TRBJ1-1, with D possibly being TRBD1 (5 bases). Trimming cost V 7 bases and J 0 bases, with 12 bases left between them. Germline V lookup: CDR1 SEHNR, CDR2 FQNEAQ (reference sequence). This CDR3 is 14 amino acids long. CDR3 region: CASTMRGMNTEAFF. In nucleotides, the CDR3 is TGTGCCAGCACCATGCGGGGGATGAACACTGAAGCTTTCTTT. Based on the CDR3 plus reference TRBV7-9 and TRBJ1-1, the full variable domain is DTGVSQNPRHKITKRGQNVTFRCDPISEHNRLYWYRQTLGQGPEFLTYFQNEAQLEKSRLLSDRFSAERPKGSFSTLEIQRTEQGDSAMYLCASTMRGMNTEAFFGQGTRLTVV.

The table lists this clonotype with many counts. This CDR3 reads CASSQWTGGTTEAFF. CDR3 DNA sequence: TGTGCCAGCAGTCAGTGGACAGGGGGAACAACTGAAGCTTTCTTT. The chain employs TRBV12-3 or TRBV12-4 and TRBJ1-1; 10 nucleotides line up with TRBD1. The CDR3 runs to 15 residues. J was trimmed by 5 bases and V by 5 bases; bases with no gene match: 8.

This clonotype has a count of ten or more. The chain carries TRBV5-1 and TRBJ2-5; D remains ambiguous. The CDR3 sequence is 16 residues long. In germline, CDR1 is SGHRS, CDR2 YFSETQ. With 4 bases removed from V and 2 bases from J, the gap between germline ends came to 18 bases. The CDR3 region has the DNA TGCGCCAGCAGCCAAACCCAGGCCGGGCTACAAGAGACCCAGTACTTC. Protein sequence: CASSQTQAGLQETQYF.

The table lists this clonotype with many counts. The chain has TRBV7-9 and TRBJ2-7; D may be TRBD1 (5 bases). Germline lookup yields CDR1 SEHNR and CDR2 FQNEAQ (reference sequence). V dropped 1 base and J dropped 6 bases, with 10 bases sitting between them. This CDR3 is built from 13 residues. The CDR3 loop is CASSLGQGGEQYF. CDR3 coding DNA: TGTGCCAGCAGCTTAGGGCAGGGCGGCGAGCAGTACTTC. Combining the CDR3 with reference TRBV7-9 and TRBJ2-7 gives the whole variable domain DTGVSQNPRHKITKRGQNVTFRCDPISEHNRLYWYRQTLGQGPEFLTYFQNEAQLEKSRLLSDRFSAERPKGSFSTLEIQRTEQGDSAMYLCASSLGQGGEQYFGPGTRLTVT.